This T cell receptor (beta chain) originates from a study of resident and recirculating memory T cells in vitiligo. Study information: Epidermis came from shave biopsies of lesional and nonlesional sites, plus PBMCs. Whole-study findings and limits: No single dominant TCR clone appeared; lesion clonality varied. Non-conserved TCRs across sites and patients suggested distinct clones per lesion.

Clones were read by immunoSEQ multiplex PCR, and TCRdb kept only the in-frame ones, dropping some. Of 70,000 or so clones in the sample, 80% to 95% were seen once. Worth noting for this clone: Its antigen is currently unknown.

Specimen: blood. The source is a male donor with vitiligo.

CDR3 loop: CSVETGQTQYF. In DNA form, the CDR3 reads TGCAGCGTTGAGACAGGACAGACCCAGTACTTC. The chain employs TRBV29-1 and TRBJ2-5, with D possibly matching TRBD1 (6 bases). Germline lookup yields CDR1 SQVTM and CDR2 ANQGSEA. Trimming shortened V by 3 bases and J by 6 bases, and 8 bases separated the two germline ends. This CDR3 comprises 11 residues.